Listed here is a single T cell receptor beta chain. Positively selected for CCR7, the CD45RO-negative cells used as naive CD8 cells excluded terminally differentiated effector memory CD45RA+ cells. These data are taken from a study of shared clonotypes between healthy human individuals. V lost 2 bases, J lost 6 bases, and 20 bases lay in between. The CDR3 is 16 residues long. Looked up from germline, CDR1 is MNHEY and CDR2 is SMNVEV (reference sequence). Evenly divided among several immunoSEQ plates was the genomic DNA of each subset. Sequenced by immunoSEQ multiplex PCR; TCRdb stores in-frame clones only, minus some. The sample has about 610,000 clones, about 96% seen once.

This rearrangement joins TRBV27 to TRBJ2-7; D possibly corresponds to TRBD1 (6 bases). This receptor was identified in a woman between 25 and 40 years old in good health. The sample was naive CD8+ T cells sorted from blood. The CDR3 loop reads CASSLLRGSGSGEQYF. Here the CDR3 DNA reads TGTGCCAGCAGTTTACTAAGGGGGTCAGGGAGCGGCGAGCAGTACTTC.